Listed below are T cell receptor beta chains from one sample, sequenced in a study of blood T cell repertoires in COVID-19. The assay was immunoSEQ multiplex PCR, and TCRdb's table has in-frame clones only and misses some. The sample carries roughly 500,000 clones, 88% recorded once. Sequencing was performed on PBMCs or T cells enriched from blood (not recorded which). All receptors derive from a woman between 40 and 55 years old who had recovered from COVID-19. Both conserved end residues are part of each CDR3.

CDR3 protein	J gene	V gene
CASSQVSISGGGYTF	TRBJ1-2	TRBV4-1
CASSHGQGLKDSPLHF	TRBJ1-6	TRBV7-2
CASSFQGTEVYGYTF	TRBJ1-2	TRBV11-2
CASSLAQLGTDTQYF	TRBJ2-3	TRBV5-1
CASRFRTGASTDTQYF	TRBJ2-3	TRBV7-2
CASSLVEESSYNEQFF	TRBJ2-1	TRBV11-2
CASSVTWDSPNSNQPQHF	TRBJ1-5	TRBV19
CASSLTSGSYEQYF	TRBJ2-7	TRBV6-2/TRBV6-3
CASSTGREDEAFF	TRBJ1-1	TRBV9
CASSQGTSGYWDEQFF	TRBJ2-1	TRBV4-2
CASTKEGPYNEQFF	TRBJ2-1	TRBV6-5
CASSERGPNYGYTF	TRBJ1-2	TRBV10-1
CASSPRGNTGELFF	TRBJ2-2	TRBV19
CASSSGATNEKLFF	TRBJ1-4	TRBV6-5
CASSPISGAGETQYF	TRBJ2-5	TRBV2
CASRKQGNGRTEAFF	TRBJ1-1	TRBV6-4
CASSTRRDVGTEAFF	TRBJ1-1	TRBV19
CASSSPPGQGIETQYF	TRBJ2-5	TRBV5-1
CASSLLFGRGQEKLFF	TRBJ1-4	TRBV7-8
CASSLGDNGSPLHF	TRBJ1-6	TRBV5-4
CASSLGLITYEQYF	TRBJ2-7	TRBV5-4
CASSTAGTYNSPLHF	TRBJ1-6	TRBV5-1
CASSLGELAGVEETQYF	TRBJ2-5	TRBV5-1
CASTSLAGATEQYF	TRBJ2-7	TRBV6-5
CSVQGWFGTEAFF	TRBJ1-1	TRBV29-1